This is a list of T cell receptor beta chains from one sample in a study of breast tumors, draining lymph nodes, adjacent tissues. TCRdb used MiXCR to reprocess the multiplex PCR reads, holding one entry per CDR3 protein. The table lists fewer than 300,000 distinct CDR3 sequences, about 30% of them singletons, with roughly 1.3% in the top ten. Input material: axillary lymph node tissue. The receptors stem from a female donor with breast cancer. Some clones in this sample may be carry-over from other donors' samples. The CDR3 runs from the conserved cysteine through the conserved F or W.

J gene: TRBJ2-1
V gene: TRBV2
CDR3 protein: CASSVVYNIDEQFF

J gene: TRBJ1-6
V gene: TRBV12-3/TRBV12-4
CDR3 protein: CASSFGGGRSYNSPLHF

J gene: TRBJ1-6
V gene: TRBV2
CDR3 protein: CASSPNSPLHF

J gene: TRBJ1-6
V gene: TRBV19
CDR3 protein: CASSDWGTNSPLHF

J gene: TRBJ2-5
V gene: TRBV20-1
CDR3 protein: CSASEGASETQYF

J gene: TRBJ2-2
V gene: TRBV11-2
CDR3 protein: CASSYPGRSSGGELFF

J gene: TRBJ1-1
V gene: TRBV5-4
CDR3 protein: CASRRAEGSTTEAFF

J gene: TRBJ2-2
V gene: TRBV12-3/TRBV12-4
CDR3 protein: CASSFWAGAAGELFF

J gene: TRBJ1-6
V gene: TRBV12-3/TRBV12-4
CDR3 protein: CASSYGQGDSPLHF

J gene: TRBJ2-4
V gene: TRBV5-5
CDR3 protein: CASSFEGAGNIQYF

J gene: TRBJ2-2
V gene: TRBV20-1
CDR3 protein: CSASPPGGELFF

J gene: TRBJ2-3
V gene: TRBV4-2
CDR3 protein: CASSQDGGGSSTDTQYF

J gene: TRBJ2-7
V gene: TRBV20-1
CDR3 protein: CSARSASGRAYEQYF

J gene: TRBJ2-1
V gene: TRBV19
CDR3 protein: CASSWLLAGGGEQFF

J gene: TRBJ2-7
V gene: TRBV6-6
CDR3 protein: CASIPGPRVSYEQYF

J gene: TRBJ2-5
V gene: TRBV30
CDR3 protein: CAWSVLAGQETQYF

J gene: TRBJ1-2
V gene: TRBV4-2
CDR3 protein: CASSSEPGQKNYGYTF

J gene: TRBJ1-2
V gene: TRBV24-1
CDR3 protein: CATSDAGQGDYGYTF

J gene: TRBJ2-1
V gene: TRBV4-2
CDR3 protein: CASSHGEVSYNEQFF

J gene: TRBJ1-5
V gene: TRBV7-2
CDR3 protein: CASSLWAEGGNQPQHF

J gene: TRBJ2-2
V gene: TRBV18
CDR3 protein: CASSPPRGANTGELFF

J gene: TRBJ2-7
V gene: TRBV2
CDR3 protein: CAREGTSGYEQYF

J gene: TRBJ2-3
V gene: TRBV5-4
CDR3 protein: CASSRAGGLRGTDTQYF

J gene: TRBJ2-3
V gene: TRBV6-2/TRBV6-3
CDR3 protein: CASGHSTDTQYF

J gene: TRBJ2-7
V gene: TRBV19
CDR3 protein: CASSNSGSDYEQYF

J gene: TRBJ2-6
V gene: TRBV7-2
CDR3 protein: CASSARTGGFPAGANVLTF

J gene: TRBJ1-6
V gene: TRBV19
CDR3 protein: CARSGQGRSPLHF

J gene: TRBJ2-3
V gene: TRBV5-1
CDR3 protein: CASSLATRGTDTQYF

J gene: TRBJ1-2
V gene: TRBV12-3/TRBV12-4
CDR3 protein: CASRPGGGAWGYTF

J gene: TRBJ1-6
V gene: TRBV6-5
CDR3 protein: CASSREGNSPLHF

J gene: TRBJ2-1
V gene: TRBV3-1
CDR3 protein: CASSQPGTTNEQFF

J gene: TRBJ1-2
V gene: TRBV24-1
CDR3 protein: CATSAGTGGANGYTF

J gene: TRBJ2-3
V gene: TRBV20-1
CDR3 protein: CSALRGLGTDTQYF

J gene: TRBJ2-2
V gene: TRBV4-2
CDR3 protein: CASSQEGAWGTGELFF

J gene: TRBJ2-1
V gene: TRBV28
CDR3 protein: CVSSPFRDYNEQFF

J gene: TRBJ2-7
V gene: TRBV7-9
CDR3 protein: CASSLGERTAYEQHF

J gene: TRBJ1-5
V gene: TRBV29-1
CDR3 protein: CSVDGGDSGQHF

J gene: TRBJ2-3
V gene: TRBV6-2/TRBV6-3
CDR3 protein: CASKKTSTDTQYF

J gene: TRBJ2-5
V gene: TRBV6-5
CDR3 protein: CASRDLAAPETQYF

J gene: TRBJ2-7
V gene: TRBV19
CDR3 protein: CASRGSESSYEQYF

J gene: TRBJ2-3
V gene: TRBV20-1
CDR3 protein: CSARGRDRWTDTQYF

J gene: TRBJ2-7
V gene: TRBV2
CDR3 protein: CASKYSSSYEQYF

J gene: TRBJ2-5
V gene: TRBV6-6
CDR3 protein: CASSYGLAGGQETQYF

J gene: TRBJ2-5
V gene: TRBV19
CDR3 protein: CASSIWFCGGTQYF

J gene: TRBJ2-1
V gene: TRBV11-2
CDR3 protein: CASSGLTNGNEQFF

J gene: TRBJ1-3
V gene: TRBV7-2
CDR3 protein: CATEGRSSGNTIYF

J gene: TRBJ2-1
V gene: TRBV5-1
CDR3 protein: CASSLAGADYNEQFF

J gene: TRBJ2-3
V gene: TRBV19
CDR3 protein: CASSPRGLAGAPSDTQYF

J gene: TRBJ1-3
V gene: TRBV19
CDR3 protein: CASTARGEPGNTIHF

J gene: TRBJ2-7
V gene: TRBV28
CDR3 protein: CASSTHRTSGSSYEQYF

J gene: TRBJ2-3
V gene: TRBV19
CDR3 protein: CASSEGVDTQYF

J gene: TRBJ2-2
V gene: TRBV7-6
CDR3 protein: CASSFFGKGRSNTGELFF